These 16 T cell receptor beta chains were sequenced from one sample in a study of blood T cell repertoires in COVID-19. Assay: immunoSEQ multiplex PCR; the TCRdb copy retains only in-frame clones and omits some. The table has some 190,000 clones, around 80% seen once. Sequenced sample: PBMCs or T cells enriched from blood (not recorded which). All receptors derive from a man aged 60-69 years who had been exposed to COVID-19.

This sequence joins TRBV30 and TRBJ1-2; the match to TRBD1 covers 10 bases. The V segment lost 3 bases and the J segment 4 bases; nucleotides outside the gene matches: 11. This CDR3 region has 16 residues. Germline values: CDR1 GTSNPN, CDR2 SVGIG (reference sequence). This CDR3 reads CAWRLGSGQGSYGYTF. CDR3 sequence (DNA): TGTGCCTGGAGACTCGGGTCGGGACAGGGGAGCTATGGCTACACCTTC.

This clone was seen a handful of times. V and J are TRBV6-5 and TRBJ1-1; TRBD1 aligns across 7 bases. CDR1 is MNHEY and CDR2 is SVGAGI in the germline V gene. The CDR3 is 13 residues long. The junction had 9 bases not matched to a gene; V was cut back by 10 bases and J by 4 bases. The DNA for the CDR3 is TGTGCCACAACAAAGCCAGGGGGCACTGAAGCTTTCTTT. Its protein is CATTKPGGTEAFF.

The V call is TRBV6-5, the J call TRBJ2-7; 7 bases map to TRBD2. V was pared by 5 bases and J by 1 base, with 2 bases of the junction left unmatched. Germline V gene lookup returns CDR1 MNHEY and CDR2 SVGAGI. The CDR3 is 13 residues long. The CDR3 DNA reads as TGTGCCAGCAGTCGGCGGGGGTCCTACGAGCAGTACTTC. The encoded protein is CASSRRGSYEQYF.

This clone was picked up one time. This sequence joins TRBV9 and TRBJ1-6, with TRBD1 as a possible D gene (5 bases). The V gene lost 3 bases and the J gene lost 7 bases, with 14 bases spanning the gap. CDR3 length: 15 residues. Looked up from germline, CDR1 is SGDLS and CDR2 is YYNGEE. This CDR3 is CASSGGEGGNSPLHF. The CDR3, as DNA: TGTGCCAGCAGCGGGGGGGAAGGCGGGAATTCACCCCTCCACTTT. The complete variable domain, with remaining parts taken from reference TRBV9 and TRBJ1-6, reads DSGVTQTPKHLITATGQRVTLRCSPRSGDLSVYWYQQSLDQGLQFLIQYYNGEERAKGNILERFSAQQFPDLHSELNLSSLELGDSALYFCASSGGEGGNSPLHFGNGTRLTVT.

The chain links TRBV6-5 to TRBJ2-1; 7 bases are a match to TRBD2. Germline trimming cut 6 bases from V and 7 bases from J; bases unmatched to any gene: 9. Per the germline V gene, CDR1 is MNHEY and CDR2 is SVGAGI. This CDR3 has 14 residues. CDR3 sequence: CASRDWGGGNEQFF. In DNA form, the CDR3 reads TGTGCCAGCAGGGACTGGGGCGGGGGTAATGAGCAGTTCTTC.

The genes are TRBV19 and TRBJ2-5, with a weak D call TRBD1 (6 bases). Deletions cut 2 bases from V and 5 bases from J, with 24 bases between. The CDR3 has 18 amino acids. In germline, CDR1 is LNHDA, CDR2 SQIVND (reference sequence). This CDR3 is CASSIRAPSTGYGETQYF. The CDR3, as DNA: TGTGCCAGTAGTATAAGGGCCCCTAGTACAGGGTATGGGGAGACCCAGTACTTC.

In this sample, this clone turned up a few times. CDR3 sequence (DNA): TGTGCCAGCAGCGAGGGGACCAGGGGAACGGAGACCCAGTACTTC. It yields the protein CASSEGTRGTETQYF. The rearrangement uses TRBV9 and TRBJ2-5; tentatively, D is TRBD1 (6 bases). The CDR3 loop spans 15 amino acids. Germline CDR1 SGDLS, CDR2 YYNGEE. With 3 bases removed from V and 5 bases from J, the gap between germline ends came to 17 bases.

CDR3 protein: CASSQPPTGAYNSPLHF. CDR3 in DNA: TGTGCCAGCAGCCAACCCCCGACAGGGGCCTATAATTCACCCCTCCACTTT. The chain carries TRBV3-1 (or the pseudogene TRBV3-2) and TRBJ1-6; TRBD1 aligns across 8 bases. V shed 2 bases, J shed 2 bases, and the junction held 5 bases outside the gene matches. The CDR3 length is 17 residues. Germline values: CDR1 LGHDT, CDR2 YNNKEL (reference sequence).

This rearrangement joins TRBV2 to TRBJ1-6; perhaps TRBD1 as D (6 bases). The CDR3 has 15 residues. Trimming left V 5 bases short and J 5 bases short, with 13 bases between. CDR1 and CDR2 from the germline V gene are SNHLY and FYNNEI. The CDR3 protein is CASSLQGLDNSPLHF. CDR3 coding DNA: TGTGCCAGCAGTCTACAGGGATTGGATAATTCACCCCTCCACTTT.

The chain is built from TRBV7-2 and TRBJ1-5, with D perhaps TRBD1 (6 bases). Germline V lookup: CDR1 SGHTA, CDR2 FQGNSA. Between the trimmed V and J ends, which lost 5 bases and 1 base, there was a span of 9 bases. The CDR3 is made up of 14 amino acids. The CDR3 nucleotides are TGTGCCAGCAGCGAAACAGGGAGCAATCAGCCCCAGCATTTT. Encoded protein: CASSETGSNQPQHF. Full variable domain (missing parts from reference TRBV7-2 and TRBJ1-5): GAGVSQSPSNKVTEKGKDVELRCDPISGHTALYWYRQSLGQGLEFLIYFQGNSAPDKSGLPSDRFSAERTGGSVSTLTIQRTQQEDSAVYLCASSETGSNQPQHFGDGTRLSIL.

The V call is TRBV19, the J call TRBJ1-5, with D tentatively TRBD1 (5 bases). V lost 2 bases and J 6 bases, leaving 11 bases between the germline ends. From germline, CDR1 is LNHDA and CDR2 SQIVND (reference sequence). This CDR3 contains 14 residues. The CDR3 nucleotides read TGTGCCAGTAGTATATGGGGGGATGGTCAGCCCCAGCATTTT. This sequence encodes CASSIWGDGQPQHF.

This clone was seen more than once but under ten times. The chain recombines TRBV19 with TRBJ2-7; 8 bases line up with TRBD2. The CDR3 consists of 15 residues. Germline V CDR1 and CDR2: LNHDA, SQIVND (reference sequence). The V gene end was trimmed by 4 bases and the J gene end by 2 bases; junction bases not matched to a gene: 7. CDR3 region: CASSNLVAGTYEQYF. DNA for the CDR3: TGTGCCAGTAGTAATCTAGTAGCGGGAACCTACGAGCAGTACTTC.

This chain uses TRBV5-1 with TRBJ2-5; D unclear. V was cut by 1 base and J by 2 bases, with 3 bases left in between. The CDR3 extends over 12 amino acids. Germline-derived CDR1 and CDR2 are SGHRS and YFSETQ. Here the CDR3 reads CASSLPQETQYF. The CDR3 bases are TGCGCCAGCAGCTTGCCGCAAGAGACCCAGTACTTC.

This clone appeared once. This rearrangement joins TRBV5-8 to TRBJ2-5, with D possibly being TRBD2 (5 bases). This CDR3 spans 15 amino acids. Germline lookup yields CDR1 SGHTS and CDR2 YDEGEE. The V gene lost 5 bases and the J gene lost 5 bases, with 19 bases spanning the gap. The CDR3 here is CASSKGGRQRETQYF. The CDR3 region has the DNA TGTGCCAGCAGTAAAGGAGGCCGCCAACGGGAGACCCAGTACTTC.

This clone was observed a single time. The chain has TRBV6-4 and TRBJ1-1, with D possibly matching TRBD1 (5 bases). In germline, CDR1 is MRHNA, CDR2 SNTAGT. Trimming removed 0 bases from V and 5 bases from J, with 16 bases in between. The CDR3 length is 16 residues. The CDR3 nucleotides are TGTGCCAGCAGTGACTCGAACAGGAGCATTCGAACTGAAGCTTTCTTT. Its translation is CASSDSNRSIRTEAFF.

This chain links TRBV6-5 with TRBJ2-7; possibly TRBD1 for D (5 bases). V lost 6 bases, J lost 2 bases, and 14 bases lay in between. The length of the CDR3 is 14 residues. Germline V gene lookup returns CDR1 MNHEY and CDR2 SVGAGI. Here the CDR3 DNA reads TGTGCCAGCAGCCCCCACAGGACCACCTACGAGCAGTACTTC. This encodes CASSPHRTTYEQYF.